The present TCR beta chain was sequenced within a study of shared clonotypes between healthy human individuals. Findings of the study overall: Despite large depth, rarefaction showed incomplete sorted-subset sequencing. Naive subsets tended to show greater estimated richness than memory subsets. Clonotypes shared by all four sorted-subset donors had higher generation probabilities than non-shared clonotypes.

Germline CDR1 is SGHRS and CDR2 is YFSETQ. After removal of 5 bases from V and 4 bases from J, the junction contained 9 bases not matched to a gene. This CDR3 comprises 15 residues. In the case of this clone: As yet, its antigen is unknown.

Data came from immunoSEQ multiplex PCR; TCRdb stores just in-frame clones and leaves some out. The sample has 2,500,000 or so clones, approximately 94% seen once. The chain uses TRBV5-1 and TRBJ2-7; 10 bases align to TRBD1. The specimen was naive CD4+ T cells sorted from blood. Subset meaning: CD45RA+ positively selected. The origin of this receptor is a young man in good health. CDR3 region: CASRTYPGQGYEQYF. In DNA form, the CDR3 reads TGCGCCAGCAGAACATACCCGGGACAGGGGTACGAGCAGTACTTC.